The present entry profiles one TCR beta chain with its context. Its antigen is as yet unknown. Unique molecular identifiers tagged the TCR beta cDNA libraries. The T cell input of roughly 0.95 to 10 million gave a few hundred thousand cDNA molecules. TCRdb reprocessed the PCR reads via MiXCR and lists one record per CDR3 protein. This sample carries more than 500,000 distinct CDR3 sequences, approximately 34% of them seen once, and the ten largest clones take about 6%. The data are from a study of post-analysis software for immune sequencing data. Study-wide background: Disease courses included relapsing-remitting, secondary progressive and progressive-relapsing multiple sclerosis.

CDR3 length: 13 residues. V was pared by 1 base and J by 11 bases, with 12 bases between. Germline V gene data show CDR1 as MGHRA and CDR2 as YSYEKL. Notes on the study in general: By F measure, samples from a shared preparation batch strongly co-clustered. Roughly five TRBV segments occurring more often in patients than controls included TRBV5-6, TRBV5-1 and TRBV20-1. Significantly lower normalized Chao1 diversity was seen in multiple sclerosis patients than in controls.

The V and J genes are TRBV4-1 and TRBJ1-5; D call uncertain. The source is a girl between 2 and 17 years old with multiple sclerosis. The sample taken for sequencing was blood. As DNA, the CDR3 is TGCGCCAGCAGCCAAGTAATGAGGGAAACCCAGCATTTT. Amino acid sequence: CASSQVMRETQHF.